This T cell receptor (beta chain) stems from a study of shared clonotypes between healthy human individuals. Overall study results and limits: Rarefaction demonstrated incomplete sorted-subset sequencing despite large depth.

This clone appeared once. Its antigen is unknown. All the donors were Caucasian adults who lived in Nashville, Tennessee. It was into CD45RA+ naive and CD45RA-negative memory subsets that the CD4+ cells were split. Trimming stripped 6 bases from V and 4 bases from J, with 9 bases between. This CDR3 has 12 residues. Germline CDR1 and CDR2: MDHEN and SYDVKM. Method: immunoSEQ multiplex PCR; TCRdb's copy keeps in-frame clones and lacks some. The profile shows about 640,000 clones, around 72% of them singletons. The sample comprised memory CD4+ T cells sorted from blood. Subset defined: CD45RA-negative fraction. The source of this sequence is a woman aged 25 to 45 in good health. The chain recombines TRBV28 with TRBJ1-1; no firm D call. CDR3 protein: CASSETVTEAFF. The CDR3 DNA is TGTGCCAGCAGCGAAACAGTCACTGAAGCTTTCTTT.